This T cell receptor beta chain was captured by sequencing in a study of cytomegalovirus exposure and HLA in healthy donors. Study results and caveats: The only immune exposure information that was available was CMV serostatus.

This clone came up a few times. Its target is not known. The V gene end was trimmed by 4 bases and the J gene end by 1 base; junction bases not matched to a gene: 7. Per germline, CDR1 MRHNA and CDR2 SNTAGT. The CDR3 is 16 amino acids. In the PCR, 60 Vbeta and 13 Jbeta primers were used. Assay: immunoSEQ multiplex PCR; the TCRdb copy retains only in-frame clones and omits some. The sample has about 40,000 clones; 60% to 75% are singletons. Material for sequencing was PBMCs. The chain carries TRBV6-4 and TRBJ2-3, with 8 bases lining up with TRBD2. This receptor was identified in a man aged 40-49 years in good health and CMV-seronegative. CDR3 in amino acids: CASSASPGLGTDTQYF. CDR3 DNA sequence: TGTGCCAGCAGTGCCTCCCCGGGACTAGGCACAGATACGCAGTATTTT.